The clone carrying this T cell receptor (beta chain) was counted a few times. Unique molecular identifiers were incorporated when the TCRbeta library was constructed. TCRdb reprocessed the PCR reads with MiXCR, giving one entry per CDR3 protein. The sample has around 700,000 distinct CDR3 sequences, over 10% seen once. The entry originates in a study of T-cell reconstitution after alpha-beta-depleted transplantation in children. The CDR3 runs to 14 residues. Trimming left V 8 bases short and J 5 bases short, with 18 bases between. In germline, CDR1 is MNHEY, CDR2 SVGEGT. The sequences come from PBMCs, collected before TCRalphabeta/CD19-depleted stem cell transplant. The genes are TRBV6-2 or TRBV6-3 and TRBJ2-5; D is perhaps TRBD2 (5 bases). The clonotype originates from a girl aged 2-10 years with congenital amegakaryocytic thrombocytopenia, due to receive a stem cell transplant. CDR3 sequence reads: CASRRRLREETQYF. The CDR3 nucleotides read TGTGCCAGCCGCCGCCGGTTAAGGGAGGAGACCCAGTACTTC.